This entry concerns a single T cell receptor beta chain. Per germline, CDR1 LGHNA and CDR2 YNFKEQ. V gave up 1 base and J gave up 2 bases, with 14 bases separating them. This CDR3 region has 16 residues. The data derive from a study of control samples from healthy donors and cancer patients. Libraries were prepared by immunoSEQ multiplex PCR; TCRdb keeps only in-frame clonotypes and omits some of them. This table holds some 120,000 clones, around nine tenths found once. The chain combines TRBV4-2 with TRBJ2-5, with a tentative D call TRBD2 (6 bases). The TCR sequence derives from a man aged 25 to 45 in good health. The sequencing input was blood. CDR3 region: CASSQVGGANQETQYF. In nucleotides, the CDR3 is TGTGCCAGCAGCCAAGTTGGCGGGGCCAATCAAGAGACCCAGTACTTC.